The TCR beta chain described here comes from a study of cytomegalovirus exposure and HLA in healthy donors (dated by TCRdb to the late 2010s). Regarding the complete study: An earlier analysis of roughly 500 of the donors reported about 300 Gb of sequence data and around 120 million unique TCR beta sequences obtained from approximately 180 million T cells. An early release that covered roughly 600 HLA-typed donors contained about 300 gigabases of sequencing data and approximately 85 million unique TCR sequences. The genetic ancestry cluster associated with self-reported Caucasian donors included over 65% of the 398 genotyped donors. The aim of the study was to test whether cataloging public T cell receptors could identify signatures of past pathogen exposure. The T cell repertoires of some 700 subjects were profiled by immunosequencing and related to cytomegalovirus serostatus. In addition to the first cohort of 666 subjects, a separate validation cohort of 130 or so different subjects was used. To predict cytomegalovirus infection status, the study brought together high-throughput TCR immunosequencing, statistical association of individual TCRs with disease status, and machine learning. In a later analysis, previously published TCR beta repertoires from hundreds of donors were re-analyzed and high-resolution HLA genotyping was added so that TCR occurrence patterns could be studied. In the later analysis, no new phenotypic data were used to find candidate immune exposures; instead, reliance was placed on TCR beta sequences and their occurrence across donors. An earlier analysis of more than 450 of the donors used high-throughput TCR beta sequencing to judge whether each TCR beta V gene segment behaved as functional or pseudogenic. Donor age, sex, ethnicity and CMV serostatus were collected together with the repertoire data. A later genetic analysis took genome-wide SNP genotypes for about 55% of the roughly 700 donors and used that subset as a discovery cohort. Every repertoire in the discovery cohort had been generated on one and the same sequencing platform. Both class I and class II loci were covered by HLA typing, at four-digit resolution. Typing coverage varied by locus: roughly 629-630 donors for A, B, C, DRB1 and DQB1; more than 500 for DQA1; some 610 for DPA1; some 470 for DPB1. Five DR-DQ haplotypes were treated as single units for association and clustering because of strong linkage in the cohort. Across roughly 420 genotyped donors of the cohort, an average of roughly 200,000 unique TCR beta nucleotide sequences per donor were sequenced, and approximately 19% of those sequences were non-productive.

Points on this clone: The antigen this receptor binds is unknown. It has no much larger one-base neighbor in the sample; base qualities were not kept.

The cohort was made up of hundreds of healthy bone marrow donors. At the time of sampling, all cohort members were nominally healthy, though unrecorded immune exposures were likely present. The donor was CMV seronegative and was included in the group of a few hundred seronegative cohort members. A peripheral blood sample was provided by each donor, and peripheral blood mononuclear cells were used for TCR beta sequencing. Genomic DNA was extracted from the blood cell samples with the Qiagen DNeasy Blood Extraction Kit. The CDR3 goes from the cysteine to the phenylalanine over 11 residues. The entry retains the CDR3 DNA only, 33 bases that are in frame from base 1. CDR1 and CDR2 are read off the germline V gene as MNHNS and SASEGT. V is pared back by 11 bases and J by 3 bases, with 11 bases lying between the germline termini. The receptor library was made with the immunoSEQ multiplex PCR assay. A mixture of 60 forward primers for TCR Vbeta segments and 13 reverse primers for TCR Jbeta segments was used in the multiplex PCR. The CDR3 region of rearranged TCR beta genes was amplified from genomic DNA by a multiplex PCR assay. On the Illumina HiSeq System, the amplified TCR beta libraries were sequenced as 87-base-pair reads. Per the source publication's procedure: Across the 670 or so repertoires, a later analysis counted 75 million to 90 million unique TCR beta chains, roughly 11 million of which were shared by at least two donors. Raw reads were error-corrected and collapsed into unique sequences by a nearest-neighbor algorithm in which closely related sequences were merged to remove PCR and sequencing errors. V, D and J gene segments were assigned by aligning CDR3 sequences to IMGT reference sequences. For a sequence to be retained, a match of at least six nucleotides to both a V gene segment and a J gene segment was required. A rearrangement was called productive if the CDR3 had no stop codons and remained in frame with V and J, and every other rearrangement was called non-productive. Following IMGT convention, CDR3 was defined as the stretch from the second conserved V-encoded cysteine to the conserved J-encoded phenylalanine. The earlier analysis of approximately 500 of the donors excluded sequences that lacked an unambiguous match to a single V gene segment. In an earlier analysis of 587 of the donors, V segments were called functional above 56.7% productive rearrangements and were called segregating when the between-donor standard deviation exceeded 5%. A statistical classification framework was built to diagnose cytomegalovirus status from the catalog of TCR beta chain sequences. In a later analysis, TCR nucleotide sequences were compared against IMGT/GENE-DB human TR gene sequences so that V and J genes could be assigned. In a later analysis, CDR3 sequences and most-parsimonious VDJ recombination scenarios were assigned using the TCRdist pipeline. In a later analysis, each TCR beta chain was defined by its CDR3 amino acid sequence together with its V-gene family, and reads lacking a unique V-gene family were excluded. In a later analysis, around 650 highly shared, low-generation-probability nucleotide sequences were removed to address suspected cross-contamination and a sequencing artifact. In a later analysis, a clonal expansion index for each public chain was calculated from normalized within-repertoire ranks of inferred template counts. In a later analysis, generation probabilities were computed with a VDJ recombination model fitted to out-of-frame rearrangements, and the resulting probabilities were checked against IGoR. In a later analysis, hypergeometric tests were used to score TCR-TCR, TCR-HLA and TCR-CMV co-occurrence, with a repertoire-size bias correction applied to TCR pairs. To estimate false discovery rates, a later analysis permuted the HLA or CMV assignments 20 times. In a later analysis, co-occurring TCRs were grouped using DBSCAN, with TCRdist sequence similarity added in when clustering inside HLA-allele-positive subsets. Repertoires with fewer than 30,000 or more than 120,000 public chains, plus five repertoires with anomalous nucleotide sharing, were excluded from co-occurrence clustering. The source is immuneACCESS, and TCRdb retained only in-frame sequences with V and J called. Part of the clones is not carried over; for the studies checked, unresolved V genes explain less than half of this, and the remainder is unexplained. That table furnishes V, J and clone size, whereas the DNA furnished D and trimming. This sample lists 150,000 to 200,000 clones; about 75% were detected once. Around 2.1% of the sample goes to the ten largest clones.

Results and caveats for the whole study, not just this receptor: In a later analysis, HLA-associated TCR beta chains were found to be more clonally expanded and to have lower generation probabilities than equally common non-associated chains. Because HLA typing was unavailable for some donors at each locus, only the typed subset was used in association tests. A few of the identified cytomegalovirus-associated TCR beta chains were confirmed in vitro to be specific for cytomegalovirus antigens. The 87-base-pair reads could not distinguish some IMGT-functional V segments, including TRBV6-2 and TRBV6-3, so those segments were excluded. Linkage disequilibrium might explain the correlated functional status among segregating V segments, but an unknown experimental factor could not be ruled out. In this cohort, only TCR beta chains were sequenced, and detectable features were limited by the absence of alpha or paired-chain data. In a later genetic analysis, a missense DCLRE1C variant was associated with V-gene and J-gene trimming of TCR beta chains, and the association was replicated in an independent cohort. The study listed over 150 TCR beta chains as associated with cytomegalovirus. According to the authors, the approach could potentially be generalized to other disease states and immunological phenotypes. In a later analysis, the rate of TCR association differed among HLA loci, with DRB1 alleles having the most associated TCRs and HLA-C alleles having the fewest. A later genetic analysis reported fewer N-insertions in productive TCRs among donors in an Asian-associated ancestry cluster than the approximately 700-donor mean. Immune exposure information for the cohort was limited to CMV serostatus. A later analysis reported that several top co-occurrence clusters appeared linked to parvovirus B19, influenza, CMV and Epstein-Barr virus. A group of highly shared sequence variants was considered likely to be a technical artifact of the sequencing pipeline. A further reported finding was that TCR beta sequences accurately predicted the HLA-A and HLA-B alleles for most subjects in the first cohort. Most TCR sequences were seen in very few donors, while some public TCRs were found in many individuals. Broadly in line with IMGT annotations, most TCR beta V segments showed up in productive rearrangements about 87% or about 30% of the time in an earlier analysis of approximately 640 of the donors. When HLA alleles, especially DR and DQ, strongly co-occurred, attributing TCR associations to individual alleles was difficult. Roughly uniform sequencing depth across donors was assumed in presence/absence analyses, although this assumption may not hold. A later analysis associated 15,000 to 20,000 TCR beta sequences with specific HLA alleles at a false discovery rate of 0.05. The classifier was reported to diagnose cytomegalovirus status with high specificity and sensitivity in both the original and validation cohorts. A later analysis found that most CMV-associated TCR beta chains appeared HLA-restricted, with HLA associations seemingly driven largely by CMV exposure. Because counts were too low, 15 to 20 rarely observed V segments, including chromosome 9 orphons, were excluded from the earlier analysis of several hundred of the donors.

This receptor was identified in a female donor in good health and CMV-seronegative. The V gene is TRBV6-1 and the J gene is TRBJ2-7; TRBD2 is a weak D gene call, 5 bases matching. The specimen sequenced was PBMCs. Read as DNA, the sequence is TGTGCCGGAGCGGCTAGCTACGAGCAGTACTTC. It translates as CAGAASYEQYF.